The 2 T cell receptor beta chains listed next were all sequenced from one sample in a study of cytomegalovirus exposure and HLA in healthy donors. It was with 60 Vbeta and 13 Jbeta primers that the PCR ran. TCRdb's table, derived via immunoSEQ multiplex PCR, lists solely in-frame clones and lacks some. The table lists some 87,000 clones, around 81% of them singletons. Sequences were obtained from PBMCs. Receptor source: a man aged 18 to 35 in good health and CMV-seropositive.

The V gene is TRBV5-6, the J gene TRBJ1-5; D ambiguous. The CDR3 has 16 amino acids. V lost 2 bases to trimming and J lost 9 bases, with 21 bases between them. Germline V lookup: CDR1 SGHDT, CDR2 YYEEEE. The CDR3 spells CASSLAREGGSVPQHF. CDR3 coding DNA: TGTGCCAGCAGCTTAGCCCGGGAGGGCGGTTCGGTGCCCCAGCATTTT.

At least ten counts were recorded for this clone. The chain combines TRBV5-1 with TRBJ2-7; D perhaps matches TRBD2 (5 bases). V shed 2 bases and J shed 6 bases, with 15 bases lying between them. The CDR3 runs 14 residues. The V gene's germline CDR1 is SGHRS and CDR2 YFSETQ. In nucleotides, the CDR3 is TGCGCCAGCAGCTTAAGAGGGAATACGGGCGAGCAGTACTTC. This codes for CASSLRGNTGEQYF.